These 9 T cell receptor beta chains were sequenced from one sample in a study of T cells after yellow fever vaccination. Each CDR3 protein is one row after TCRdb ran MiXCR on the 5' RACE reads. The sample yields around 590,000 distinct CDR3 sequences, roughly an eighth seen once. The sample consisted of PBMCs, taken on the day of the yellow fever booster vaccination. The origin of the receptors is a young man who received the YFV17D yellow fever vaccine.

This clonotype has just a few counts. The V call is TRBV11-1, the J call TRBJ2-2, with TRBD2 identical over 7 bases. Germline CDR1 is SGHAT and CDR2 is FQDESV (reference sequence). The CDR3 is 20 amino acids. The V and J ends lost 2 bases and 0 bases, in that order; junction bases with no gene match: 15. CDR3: CASSLLFPSGELSNTGELFF. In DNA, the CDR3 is TGTGCCAGCAGCTTATTATTCCCCAGCGGGGAACTTTCGAACACCGGGGAGCTGTTTTTT. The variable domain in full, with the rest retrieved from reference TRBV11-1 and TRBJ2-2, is EAEVAQSPRYKITEKSQAVAFWCDPISGHATLYWYRQILGQGPELLVQFQDESVVDDSQLPKDRFSAERLKGVDSTLKIQPAELGDSAMYLCASSLLFPSGELSNTGELFFGEGSRLTVL.

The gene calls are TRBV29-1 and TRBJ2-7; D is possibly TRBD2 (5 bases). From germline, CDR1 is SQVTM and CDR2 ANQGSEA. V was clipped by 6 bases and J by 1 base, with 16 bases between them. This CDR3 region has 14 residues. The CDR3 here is CSVQTPGKSYEQYF. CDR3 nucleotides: TGCAGCGTCCAGACACCGGGGAAATCCTACGAGCAGTACTTC.

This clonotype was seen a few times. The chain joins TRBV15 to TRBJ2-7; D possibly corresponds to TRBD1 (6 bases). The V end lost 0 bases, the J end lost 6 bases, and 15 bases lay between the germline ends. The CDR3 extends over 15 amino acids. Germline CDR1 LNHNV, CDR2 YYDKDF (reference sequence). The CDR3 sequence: CATSRDPSGRGEQYF. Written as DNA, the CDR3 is TGTGCCACCAGCAGAGATCCCTCGGGCAGGGGCGAGCAGTACTTC. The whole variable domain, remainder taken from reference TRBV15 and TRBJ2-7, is DAMVIQNPRYQVTQFGKPVTLSCSQTLNHNVMYWYQQKSSQAPKLLFHYYDKDFNNEADTPDNFQSRRPNTSFCFLDIRSPGLGDTAMYLCATSRDPSGRGEQYFGPGTRLTVT.

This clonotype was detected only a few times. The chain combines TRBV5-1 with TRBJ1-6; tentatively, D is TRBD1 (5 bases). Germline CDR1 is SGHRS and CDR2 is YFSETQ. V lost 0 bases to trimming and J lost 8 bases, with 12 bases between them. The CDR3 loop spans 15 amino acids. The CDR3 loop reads CASSLARTRYSPLHF. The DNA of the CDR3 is TGCGCCAGCAGCTTGGCCAGGACACGGTATTCACCCCTCCACTTT.

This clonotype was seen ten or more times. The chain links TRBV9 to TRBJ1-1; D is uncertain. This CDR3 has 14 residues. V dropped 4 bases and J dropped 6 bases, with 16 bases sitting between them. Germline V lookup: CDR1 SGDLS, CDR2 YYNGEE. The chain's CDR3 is CASSTSLSVSEAFF. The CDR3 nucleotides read TGTGCCAGCAGCACTTCCTTGTCTGTGTCTGAAGCTTTCTTT. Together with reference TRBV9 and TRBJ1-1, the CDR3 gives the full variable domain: DSGVTQTPKHLITATGQRVTLRCSPRSGDLSVYWYQQSLDQGLQFLIQYYNGEERAKGNILERFSAQQFPDLHSELNLSSLELGDSALYFCASSTSLSVSEAFFGQGTRLTVV.

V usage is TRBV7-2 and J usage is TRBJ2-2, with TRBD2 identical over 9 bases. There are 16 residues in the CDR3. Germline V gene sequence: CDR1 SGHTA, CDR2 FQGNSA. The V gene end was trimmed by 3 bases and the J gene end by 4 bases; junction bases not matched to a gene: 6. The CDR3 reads CASSFRLAGSTGELFF. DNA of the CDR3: TGTGCCAGCAGCTTCCGGCTAGCGGGATCCACCGGGGAGCTGTTTTTT.

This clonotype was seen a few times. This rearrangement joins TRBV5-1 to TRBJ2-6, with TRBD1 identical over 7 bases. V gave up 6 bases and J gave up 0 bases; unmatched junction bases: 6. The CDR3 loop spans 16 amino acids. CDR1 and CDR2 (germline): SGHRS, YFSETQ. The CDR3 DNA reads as TGCGCCAGCAATGGACAGGCCTCCTCTGGGGCCAACGTCCTGACTTTC. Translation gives CASNGQASSGANVLTF. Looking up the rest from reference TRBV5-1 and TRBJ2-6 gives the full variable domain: KAGVTQTPRYLIKTRGQQVTLSCSPISGHRSVSWYQQTPGQGLQFLFEYFSETQRNKGNFPGRFSGRQFSNSRSEMNVSTLELGDSALYLCASNGQASSGANVLTFGAGSRLTVL.

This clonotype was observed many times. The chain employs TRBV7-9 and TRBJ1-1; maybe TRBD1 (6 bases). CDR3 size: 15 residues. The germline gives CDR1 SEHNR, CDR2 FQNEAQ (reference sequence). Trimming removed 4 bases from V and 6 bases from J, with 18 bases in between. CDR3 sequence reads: CASSSPHTGIPEAFF. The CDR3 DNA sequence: TGTGCCAGCAGCTCCCCTCACACAGGGATACCTGAAGCTTTCTTT.

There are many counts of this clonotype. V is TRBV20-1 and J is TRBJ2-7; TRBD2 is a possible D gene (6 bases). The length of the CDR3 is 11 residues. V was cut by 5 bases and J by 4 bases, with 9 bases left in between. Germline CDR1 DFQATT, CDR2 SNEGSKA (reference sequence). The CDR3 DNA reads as TGCAGTGCTCTAGCGTTGTACGAGCAGTACTTC. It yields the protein CSALALYEQYF.